This TCR beta chain originates from a study of T cells in Graves' hyperthyroidism and ophthalmopathy. General study findings and limits: Most thyroid clonotypes that were expanded above 0.001 also turned up in blood. With a median lead of around 5.9 months before onset, the model predicted ophthalmopathy.

CDR3 length equals 14 residues. V was clipped by 6 bases and J by 6 bases; unmatched bases: 11. CDR1 is SGDLS and CDR2 is YYNGEE in the germline V gene. In this sample, this clonotype turned up a few times. As yet, its antigen is unknown. TCR beta CDR3 regions were amplified from RNA. In the first-round RT-PCR of the TCR CDR3, the HTBI primer set was used. TCRdb fed the multiplex PCR reads into MiXCR, producing one record per CDR3 protein. The table lists under 350,000 distinct CDR3 sequences, around 20% of them singletons. Based on clinical symptoms, serum thyroxine and TRAb, thyroid ultrasound and orbital computed tomography, diagnoses were reached.

The V and J genes are TRBV9 and TRBJ2-5; 7 bases are a match to TRBD1. This TCR was sampled from a woman between 50 and 59 years old with Graves' hyperthyroidism. Sequenced sample: blood. CDR3 residues: CASTAGQVEKTQYF. The DNA for the CDR3 is TGTGCCAGCACCGCCGGACAGGTAGAAAAGACCCAGTACTTC.